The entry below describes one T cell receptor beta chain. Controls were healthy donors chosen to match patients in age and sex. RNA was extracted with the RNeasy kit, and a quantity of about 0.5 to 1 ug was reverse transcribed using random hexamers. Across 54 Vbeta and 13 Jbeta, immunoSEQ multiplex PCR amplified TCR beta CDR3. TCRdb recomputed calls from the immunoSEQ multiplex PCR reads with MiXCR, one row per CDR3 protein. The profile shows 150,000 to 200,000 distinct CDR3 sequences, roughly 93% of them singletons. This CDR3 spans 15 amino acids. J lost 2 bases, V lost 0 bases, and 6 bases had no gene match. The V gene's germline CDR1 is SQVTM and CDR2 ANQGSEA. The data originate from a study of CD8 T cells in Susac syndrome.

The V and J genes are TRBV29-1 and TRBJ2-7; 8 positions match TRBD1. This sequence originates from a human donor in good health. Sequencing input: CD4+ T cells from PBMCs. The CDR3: CSVEDDGQGAYEQYF. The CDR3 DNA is TGCAGCGTTGAAGACGACGGACAGGGAGCCTACGAGCAGTACTTC.